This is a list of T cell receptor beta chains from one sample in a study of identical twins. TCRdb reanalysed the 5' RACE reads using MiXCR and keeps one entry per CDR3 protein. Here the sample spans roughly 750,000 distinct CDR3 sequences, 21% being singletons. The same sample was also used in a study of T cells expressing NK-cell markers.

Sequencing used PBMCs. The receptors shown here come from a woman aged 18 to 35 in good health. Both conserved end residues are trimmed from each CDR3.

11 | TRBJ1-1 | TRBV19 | ASSIGGSTEAF
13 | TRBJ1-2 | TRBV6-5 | ASSYSSQGMYGYT
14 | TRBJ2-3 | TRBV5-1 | ASSTGASASTDTQY
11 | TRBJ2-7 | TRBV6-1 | ASRRGLGYEQY
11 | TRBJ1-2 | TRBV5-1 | ASSFERQYGYT
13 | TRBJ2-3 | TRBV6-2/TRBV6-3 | ASRGLAGGGDTQY
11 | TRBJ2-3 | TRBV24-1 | ATSDSSKHTQY
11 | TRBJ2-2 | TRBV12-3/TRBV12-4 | ASSRQGNGELF
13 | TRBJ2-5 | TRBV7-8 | ASSGGRGPRETQY
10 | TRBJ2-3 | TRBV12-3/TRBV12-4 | ASSLTSGMKY
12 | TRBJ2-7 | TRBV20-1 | SAREDRRGNEQY
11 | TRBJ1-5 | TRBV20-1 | SGRALSNQPQH
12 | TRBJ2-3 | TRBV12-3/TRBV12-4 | ASSTGQATDTQY
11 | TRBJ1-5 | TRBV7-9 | ASSLVGGQPQH
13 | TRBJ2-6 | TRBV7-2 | ASSPRGSGANVLT
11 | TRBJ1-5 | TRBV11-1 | ASSQELNQPQH
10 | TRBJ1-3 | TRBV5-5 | ASSKDEYTIY
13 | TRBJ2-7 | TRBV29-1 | SVEGLGGSSYEQY
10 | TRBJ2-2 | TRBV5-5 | ATRTNTGELF
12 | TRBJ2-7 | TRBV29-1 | SVRDRGQTYEQY
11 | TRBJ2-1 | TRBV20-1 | SAGVYSYNEQF
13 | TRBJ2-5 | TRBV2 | ASSLFGGDLETQY
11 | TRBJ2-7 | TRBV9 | ASSVGLTYEQY
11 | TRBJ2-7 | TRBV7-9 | ASSRPLVYEQY
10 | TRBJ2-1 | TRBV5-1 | ASSRDNNAQF
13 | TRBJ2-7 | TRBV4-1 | ASSQERGSSYEQY
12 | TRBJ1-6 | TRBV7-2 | ASSLRPTDSPLH
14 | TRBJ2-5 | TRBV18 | ASSPLAGGGEETQY
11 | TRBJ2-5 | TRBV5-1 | ASRGDSQETQY